One TCR beta chain is described in this entry. Its antigen is undetermined. The entry originates in a study of cytomegalovirus exposure and HLA in healthy donors. General study findings and limits: In the 100 to 150 validation repertoires, 85% to 95% of cluster scores exceeded 0, per a later analysis. Rare sequences made up most TCRs, while some public TCRs were found in many donors.

Germline CDR1 SEHNR, CDR2 FQNEAQ (reference sequence). V dropped 2 bases and J dropped 6; count of bases not matched to a gene: 6. This CDR3 comprises 14 residues. TCRdb keeps only in-frame clones here, not all; method: immunoSEQ multiplex PCR. The repertoire holds around 250,000 clones, with roughly 89% as singletons. Sequencing input: PBMCs. The chain uses TRBV7-9 and TRBJ2-7, with TRBD2 identical over 8 bases. The source is a woman between 18 and 29 years old in good health and CMV-seronegative. As DNA, the CDR3 is TGTGCCAGCAGCTTAAGCGGGGGCCGCCTCGAGCAGTACGTC. Encoded protein: CASSLSGGRLEQYV.